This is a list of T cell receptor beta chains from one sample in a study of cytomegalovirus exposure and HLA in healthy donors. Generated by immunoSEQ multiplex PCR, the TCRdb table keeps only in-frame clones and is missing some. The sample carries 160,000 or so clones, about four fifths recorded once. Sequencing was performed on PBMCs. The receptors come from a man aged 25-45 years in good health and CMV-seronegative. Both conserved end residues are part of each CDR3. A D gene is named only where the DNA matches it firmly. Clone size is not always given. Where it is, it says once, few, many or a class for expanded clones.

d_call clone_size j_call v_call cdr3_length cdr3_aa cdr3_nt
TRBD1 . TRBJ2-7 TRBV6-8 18 CASSATGTGGSGSYEQYF TGTGCCAGCAGTGCCACCGGGACAGGGGGTTCTGGGTCCTACGAGCAGTACTTC
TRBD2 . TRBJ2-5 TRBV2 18 CASRRGLAGVLGKETQYF TGTGCCAGCAGGAGGGGGCTAGCGGGAGTATTAGGCAAGGAGACCCAGTACTTC
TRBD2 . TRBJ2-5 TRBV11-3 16 CASSRGLAGGPVTQYF TGTGCCAGCAGCCGCGGACTAGCGGGAGGGCCCGTAACCCAGTACTTC
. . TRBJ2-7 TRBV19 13 CASSQGSSREQYF TGTGCCAGTAGTCAGGGGTCGTCTCGCGAGCAGTACTTC
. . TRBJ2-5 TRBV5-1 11 CASSFRETQYF TGCGCCAGCAGCTTCCGAGAGACCCAGTACTTC
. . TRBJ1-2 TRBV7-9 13 CASSGPSSYGYTF TGTGCCAGCAGCGGCCCTTCAAGCTATGGCTACACCTTC
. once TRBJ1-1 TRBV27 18 CASSPFALLRALGTEAFF TGTGCCAGCAGTCCCTTCGCCTTACTGAGGGCTCTTGGGACTGAAGCTTTCTTT
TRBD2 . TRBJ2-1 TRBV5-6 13 CASSFWGGDEQFF TGTGCCAGCAGCTTCTGGGGGGGGGATGAGCAGTTCTTC
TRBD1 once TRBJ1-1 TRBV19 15 CASRDRGYVNTEAFF TGTGCCAGCCGGGACAGAGGTTATGTGAACACTGAAGCTTTCTTT
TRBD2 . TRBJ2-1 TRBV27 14 CASRLAGDYNEQFF TGTGCCAGCAGACTAGCGGGGGACTACAATGAGCAGTTCTTC
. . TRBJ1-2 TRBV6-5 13 CASSYGSGRGYTF TGTGCCAGCAGTTACGGGTCGGGTCGTGGCTACACCTTC
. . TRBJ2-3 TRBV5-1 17 CASSLIIGGGSTDTQYF TGCGCCAGCAGCTTGATAATCGGGGGTGGGAGCACAGATACGCAGTATTTT
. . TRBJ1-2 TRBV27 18 CASSFPQAHHGGIYGYTF TGTGCCAGCAGTTTCCCTCAAGCCCACCACGGGGGAATCTATGGCTACACCTTC
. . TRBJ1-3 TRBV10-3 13 CAISRGPGNTIYF TGTGCCATCAGCAGGGGTCCTGGCAACACCATATATTTT
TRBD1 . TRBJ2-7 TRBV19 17 CASSDRDRGNRRYEQYF TGTGCCAGTAGCGACCGGGACAGGGGAAATAGGAGGTACGAGCAGTACTTC
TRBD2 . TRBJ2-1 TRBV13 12 CASSLAGGEQFF TGTGCCAGCAGCTTAGCGGGGGGTGAGCAGTTCTTC
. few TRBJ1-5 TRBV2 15 CASRLDTQDYQPQHF TGTGCCAGCAGGCTAGATACGCAAGATTATCAGCCCCAGCATTTT
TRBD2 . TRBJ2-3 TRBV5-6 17 CASSLVGLAGSTDTQYF TGTGCCAGCAGCTTGGTCGGGTTAGCGGGGAGCACAGATACGCAGTATTTT
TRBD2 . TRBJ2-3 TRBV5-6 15 CASTMDVSGGGTQYF TGTGCCAGCACCATGGATGTCTCGGGAGGGGGTACGCAGTATTTT
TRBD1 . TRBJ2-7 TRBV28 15 CASSITGTAPYEQYF TGTGCCAGCAGTATTACCGGGACAGCACCCTACGAGCAGTACTTC
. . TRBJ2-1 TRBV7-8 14 CASSLVGVKDEQFF TGTGCCAGCAGCTTAGTAGGGGTGAAGGATGAGCAGTTCTTC
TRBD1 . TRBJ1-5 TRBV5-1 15 CASSLGTGVHQPQHF TGCGCCAGCAGCTTGGGGACAGGGGTCCATCAGCCCCAGCATTTT
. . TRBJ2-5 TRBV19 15 CASSWRGTQEETQYF TGTGCCAGCTCGTGGCGGGGCACCCAAGAAGAGACCCAGTACTTC
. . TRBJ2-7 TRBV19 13 CASSTGNGNEQYF TGTGCCAGTAGTACCGGGAACGGCAACGAGCAGTACTTC
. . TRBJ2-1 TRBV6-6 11 CASSLNNEQFF TGTGCCAGCAGCCTAAACAATGAGCAGTTCTTC
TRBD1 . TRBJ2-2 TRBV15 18 CATSRPGQGVLGAGELFF TGTGCCACCAGCAGACCGGGACAGGGAGTATTGGGGGCCGGGGAGCTGTTTTTT
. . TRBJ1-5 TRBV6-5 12 CASSTSNRPQHF TGTGCCAGCAGTACCTCTAATCGACCCCAGCATTTT
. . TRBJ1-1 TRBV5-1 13 CASSPLGGGEAFF TGCGCCAGCAGCCCTTTGGGGGGAGGGGAAGCTTTCTTT
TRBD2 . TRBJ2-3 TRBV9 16 CASSVVAGGLLDTQYF TGTGCCAGCAGCGTAGTAGCGGGGGGACTTCTGGATACGCAGTATTTT
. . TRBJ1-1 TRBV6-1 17 CASSGNLRQGMNTEAFF TGTGCCAGCAGTGGAAACCTACGTCAGGGGATGAACACTGAAGCTTTCTTT
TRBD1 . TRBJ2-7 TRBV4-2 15 CASSQDQWDSYEQYF TGTGCCAGCAGCCAAGATCAGTGGGACAGCTACGAGCAGTACTTC
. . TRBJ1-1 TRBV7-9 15 CASSLMGGTSTEAFF TGTGCCAGCAGCTTAATGGGCGGGACGAGCACTGAAGCTTTCTTT
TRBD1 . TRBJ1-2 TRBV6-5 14 CASSTPGGTGGYTF TGTGCCAGCAGCACCCCAGGCGGGACAGGGGGCTACACCTTC
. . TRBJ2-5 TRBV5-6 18 CASSLDQRAPSLFETQYF TGTGCCAGCAGCTTGGATCAGCGGGCACCGAGCCTTTTCGAGACCCAGTACTTC
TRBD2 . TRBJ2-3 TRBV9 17 CASSVTPSGLSTDTQYF TGTGCCAGCAGCGTTACGCCTAGCGGCCTTAGCACAGATACGCAGTATTTT
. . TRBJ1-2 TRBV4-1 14 CASSQEGVAGGYTF TGCGCCAGCAGCCAAGAAGGGGTCGCCGGCGGCTACACCTTC
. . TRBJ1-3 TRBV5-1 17 CASSLDWRGRSGNTIYF TGCGCCAGCAGCTTGGATTGGCGGGGGCGCTCTGGAAACACCATATATTTT
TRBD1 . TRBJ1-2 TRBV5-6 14 CASSLEQGARGYTF TGTGCCAGCAGCTTGGAACAGGGGGCGCGTGGCTACACCTTC
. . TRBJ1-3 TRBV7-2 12 CASSSGGNTIYF TGTGCCAGCAGCTCCGGTGGAAACACCATATATTTT
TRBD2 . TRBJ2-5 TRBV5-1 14 CASSPGGIKETQYF TGCGCCAGCAGCCCGGGAGGGATTAAAGAGACCCAGTACTTC
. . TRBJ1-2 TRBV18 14 CASSPAGTNYGYTF TGTGCCAGCTCACCTGCCGGGACTAACTATGGCTACACCTTC
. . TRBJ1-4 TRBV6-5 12 CASSPNREKLFF TGTGCCAGCAGTCCCAACAGAGAAAAACTGTTTTTT
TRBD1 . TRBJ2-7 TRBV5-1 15 CASSWTTGATYEQYF TGCGCCAGCAGCTGGACGACAGGGGCCACCTACGAGCAGTACTTC
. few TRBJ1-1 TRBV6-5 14 CASSLGGTNTEAFF TGTGCCAGCAGTTTAGGGGGAACTAACACTGAAGCTTTCTTT